These 21 T cell receptor beta chains originate from one sample sequenced in a study of neurological immune-mediated disorders. TCRdb ran MiXCR on the 5' RACE reads and lists one entry per CDR3 protein. The table has under 70,000 distinct CDR3 sequences, 3% to 4% seen once; the top ten hold roughly 7%. Material: PBMCs. The source is a woman aged 60-75 years with multiple sclerosis.

The chain combines TRBV14 with TRBJ2-2, with D perhaps matching TRBD2 (5 bases). Germline V gives CDR1 SGHDN, CDR2 FVKESK. The CDR3 runs 17 residues. V shed 0 bases and J shed 1 base, with 12 bases lying between them. The CDR3 nucleotides are TGTGCCAGCAGCCAAGATAACCGGCGGGTGAACACCGGGGAGCTGTTTTTT. It specifies CASSQDNRRVNTGELFF.

This clonotype was seen many times. The CDR3 DNA follows: TGCGCCAGCAGCTTGGCCGGTTGGACTTCGACAGATACGCAGTATTTT. Residues: CASSLAGWTSTDTQYF. The chain recombines TRBV5-1 with TRBJ2-3; possibly TRBD2 for D (5 bases). CDR1 is SGHRS and CDR2 is YFSETQ in the germline V gene. This CDR3 has 16 amino acids. The ends were cut back, 0 bases at V and 3 bases at J, with 14 bases in the middle.

This clonotype was counted ten times or more. The rearrangement uses TRBV5-1 and TRBJ1-4, with 8 bases fitting TRBD1. The germline V gene has CDR1 SGHRS and CDR2 YFSETQ. This CDR3 is built from 13 residues. V lost 4 bases to trimming and J lost 7 bases; unmatched junction nucleotides: 3. CDR3 loop: CASSTGTGEKLFF. The CDR3 nucleotides are TGCGCCAGCAGCACCGGGACAGGTGAAAAACTGTTTTTT.

Ten or more counts support this clonotype. J is TRBJ2-5 and V is TRBV5-1, with 7 nucleotides matching TRBD2. CDR3 length: 13 amino acids. Germline V CDR1 and CDR2: SGHRS, YFSETQ. The V segment lost 6 bases and the J segment 4 bases; nucleotides outside the gene matches: 6. CDR3 residues: CASIPSGGETQYF. Written as DNA, the CDR3 is TGCGCCAGCATTCCCTCGGGAGGAGAGACCCAGTACTTC. The whole variable domain, filled in from reference TRBV5-1 and TRBJ2-5, reads KAGVTQTPRYLIKTRGQQVTLSCSPISGHRSVSWYQQTPGQGLQFLFEYFSETQRNKGNFPGRFSGRQFSNSRSEMNVSTLELGDSALYLCASIPSGGETQYFGPGTRLLVL.

This clonotype was counted at least ten times. This chain uses TRBV10-3 with TRBJ2-1; TRBD1 matches 9 bases. Germline CDR1 reads ENHRY; CDR2 reads SYGVKD. There are 15 residues in the CDR3. The trim removed 0 bases at V and 4 bases at J, leaving 1 base unmatched. This CDR3 reads CAISESTGGYNEQFF. CDR3 DNA: TGTGCCATCAGTGAGTCGACAGGGGGTTACAATGAGCAGTTCTTC.

This clonotype was recorded at least ten times. This chain uses TRBV5-8 with TRBJ2-4, with 10 bases that match TRBD2. With 1 base clipped from V and 6 bases from J, the junction kept 4 bases outside the gene matches. The CDR3 contains 15 residues. Germline CDR1 SGHTS, CDR2 YDEGEE. The CDR3 nucleotides are TGTGCCAGCAGCTTGACTAGCGGGATGGGAAACATTCAGTACTTC. Protein sequence: CASSLTSGMGNIQYF.

This clonotype came up many times. The rearrangement uses TRBV20-1 and TRBJ2-2, with 11 bases identical to TRBD2. The CDR3 covers 16 residues. Germline trimming cut 5 bases from V and 1 base from J; bases unmatched to any gene: 6. Looked up from germline, CDR1 is DFQATT and CDR2 is SNEGSKA (reference sequence). DNA for the CDR3: TGCAGTGCTCCGCTCACTAGCGGGGGGAACACCGGGGAGCTGTTTTTT. Translating it yields CSAPLTSGGNTGELFF.

This clonotype was recorded many times. The genes are TRBV15 and TRBJ2-7; TRBD2 aligns across 8 bases. CDR1 LNHNV and CDR2 YYDKDF come from the germline V gene (reference sequence). CDR3 length equals 21 residues. Losses at the gene ends were 1 base for V and 5 bases for J; bases not matched to a gene: 25. The CDR3 here is CATSRVGVLGEKRESTNEQYF. The CDR3 nucleotides read TGTGCCACCAGCAGAGTCGGTGTACTTGGGGAGAAGCGGGAGTCAACCAACGAGCAGTACTTC.

This clonotype was seen ten or more times. The genes are TRBV5-1 and TRBJ2-7; maybe TRBD2 (5 bases). The germline CDR1 and CDR2 sequences are SGHRS and YFSETQ. With 4 bases removed from V and 2 bases from J, the gap between germline ends came to 13 bases. CDR3 length equals 14 residues. This chain's CDR3 is CASSPTAEPYEQYF. For the CDR3, the DNA is TGCGCCAGCAGCCCCACAGCGGAGCCCTACGAGCAGTACTTC.

In its sample, this clonotype was seen many times. The chain employs TRBV20-1 and TRBJ2-2, with 10 bases that match TRBD2. Germline-derived CDR1 and CDR2 are DFQATT and SNEGSKA (reference sequence). J gave up 1 base and V 1 base, and 3 bases lay outside the gene matches. The CDR3 extends over 16 amino acids. CDR3 region: CSARARLAGNTGELFF. The CDR3 DNA follows: TGCAGTGCTAGAGCGCGACTAGCGGGGAACACCGGGGAGCTGTTTTTT.

Within the sample, this clonotype is medium-sized. The chain links TRBV5-1 to TRBJ2-1, with D perhaps matching TRBD1 or TRBD2 (7 bases each). V was clipped by 5 bases and J by 8 bases, with 17 bases between them. The CDR3 covers 14 residues. The germline CDR1 and CDR2 sequences are SGHRS and YFSETQ. DNA of the CDR3: TGCGCCAGCAGGGAGCAGGGGGGGAGCGATGAGCAGTTCTTC. Protein: CASREQGGSDEQFF.

This clonotype was seen a handful of times. The rearrangement joins TRBV27 to TRBJ2-5; the match to TRBD2 covers 9 bases. Germline V CDR1 and CDR2: MNHEY, SMNVEV (reference sequence). V was clipped by 4 bases and J by 2 bases; unmatched bases: 8. The CDR3 runs 16 residues. CDR3 bases: TGTGCCAGCAGTTCCCTCCCAGCGGGGGGACAAGAGACCCAGTACTTC. Amino acid sequence: CASSSLPAGGQETQYF.

Ten or more counts support this clonotype. The chain is built from TRBV5-1 and TRBJ2-2, with 9 bases identical to TRBD2. CDR1 is SGHRS and CDR2 is YFSETQ in the germline V gene. The CDR3 is 16 amino acids. The trim removed 4 bases at V and 0 bases at J, leaving 4 bases unmatched. The CDR3 reads CASSGRTSANTGELFF. DNA of the CDR3: TGCGCCAGCAGCGGCAGGACTAGCGCGAACACCGGGGAGCTGTTTTTT. The whole variable domain, filled in from reference TRBV5-1 and TRBJ2-2, reads KAGVTQTPRYLIKTRGQQVTLSCSPISGHRSVSWYQQTPGQGLQFLFEYFSETQRNKGNFPGRFSGRQFSNSRSEMNVSTLELGDSALYLCASSGRTSANTGELFFGEGSRLTVL.

This clonotype has a count of ten or more. The chain combines TRBV7-2 with TRBJ2-3, with D perhaps given as TRBD1 or TRBD2 (7 bases each). The CDR3 spans 17 residues. CDR1 SGHTA and CDR2 FQGNSA come from the germline V gene. Deletions cut 5 bases from V and 2 bases from J, with 20 bases between. The CDR3 DNA reads as TGTGCCAGCAGCCAGGGGGGAGCGGGGCCTTACACAGATACGCAGTATTTT. Translated: CASSQGGAGPYTDTQYF.

This clonotype was detected ten times or more. The chain joins TRBV20-1 to TRBJ2-3, with 7 bases fitting TRBD2. In germline, CDR1 is DFQATT, CDR2 SNEGSKA (reference sequence). V shed 4 bases, J shed 2 bases, and the junction held 3 bases outside the gene matches. CDR3 length equals 13 residues. This chain's CDR3 is CSAKRGYTDTQYF. The CDR3, as DNA: TGCAGTGCTAAGCGGGGCTACACAGATACGCAGTATTTT.

This clonotype was found a few times. This chain connects TRBV7-2 to TRBJ2-2, with 8 bases that match TRBD1. Germline assignment: CDR1 SGHTA and CDR2 FQGNSA. J lost 6 bases, V lost 7 bases, and 4 bases had no gene match. This CDR3 region has 13 residues. CDR3 amino acids: CASKQTGAGELFF. The CDR3, as DNA: TGTGCCAGCAAACAGACAGGGGCCGGGGAGCTGTTTTTT. Supplemented by reference TRBV7-2 and TRBJ2-2, the full variable domain reads GAGVSQSPSNKVTEKGKDVELRCDPISGHTALYWYRQSLGQGLEFLIYFQGNSAPDKSGLPSDRFSAERTGGSVSTLTIQRTQQEDSAVYLCASKQTGAGELFFGEGSRLTVL.

This clonotype was seen many times. This rearrangement joins TRBV6-2 or TRBV6-3 to TRBJ2-7; D remains ambiguous. V lost 2 bases, J lost 11 bases, and 16 bases lay in between. Per germline, CDR1 MNHEY and CDR2 SVGEGT. The CDR3 covers 13 residues. The CDR3 DNA reads as TGTGCCAGCAGTTACCTCCGGGCCGGCCAGGAGTACTTC. Protein: CASSYLRAGQEYF.

This clonotype was seen only a few times. The chain carries TRBV12-3 or TRBV12-4 and TRBJ2-1, with 15 bases lining up with TRBD2. Trimming cost V 4 bases and J 3 bases; bases outside gene matches: 16. This CDR3 contains 21 residues. The CDR3 loop is CASSSRPPGLAGGPIYNEQFF. DNA for the CDR3: TGTGCCAGCAGTTCTCGACCACCGGGACTAGCGGGAGGACCGATCTACAATGAGCAGTTCTTC.

In this sample, this clonotype turned up many times. The chain links TRBV10-3 to TRBJ2-7; 11 bases fit TRBD2. The CDR3 is made up of 17 amino acids. CDR1 is ENHRY, CDR2 SYGVKD, per germline. Trimming cost V 3 bases and J 1 base; bases outside gene matches: 8. The CDR3 coding sequence is TGTGCCATCAGTGAATCAGGGAGACTAGCGGGGTCCTACGAGCAGTACTTC. Encoded protein: CAISESGRLAGSYEQYF.

The table lists this clonotype with many counts. The rearrangement joins TRBV28 to TRBJ1-5, with 8 nucleotides matching TRBD1. Germline trimming cut 8 bases from V and 1 base from J; bases unmatched to any gene: 4. Germline V gene sequence: CDR1 MDHEN, CDR2 SYDVKM. The CDR3 contains 14 residues. The DNA of the CDR3 is TGTGCCAGCCGCCGACAGGGGAGCAATCAGCCCCAGCATTTT. This codes for CASRRQGSNQPQHF.

This clonotype was observed at least ten times. The rearrangement links TRBV25-1 to TRBJ2-5; D is perhaps TRBD1 (5 bases). The CDR3 length is 13 residues. Germline V CDR1 and CDR2: MGHDK, SYGVNS. Between the trimmed V and J ends, which lost 6 bases and 7 bases, there was a span of 15 bases. The CDR3: CASRAPGLGTQYF. DNA of the CDR3: TGTGCCAGCAGGGCCCCAGGGTTAGGGACCCAGTACTTC.